The 19 T cell receptor beta chains presented below share a single source sample, sequenced in a study of shared clonotypes between healthy human individuals. Positively selected for CCR7, the CD45RO-negative cells used as naive CD8 cells excluded terminally differentiated effector memory CD45RA+ cells. Measured with immunoSEQ multiplex PCR; TCRdb has only the in-frame clones, and not every one. The profile shows hundreds of thousands of clones, about 98% of them singletons. The specimen sequenced was naive CD8+ T cells sorted from blood. All receptors come from a man under 40 in good health.

This clone was observed once. The chain recombines TRBV7-8 with TRBJ2-1; D is perhaps TRBD2 (5 bases). The V end was cut by 8 bases, the J end by 2 bases, with 16 bases between. There are 15 residues in the CDR3. Germline CDR1 SGHVS, CDR2 FQNEAQ. CDR3: CASARGLAAYNEQFF. For the CDR3, the DNA is TGTGCCAGCGCCAGAGGGCTAGCAGCCTACAATGAGCAGTTCTTC.

This chain joins TRBV15 and TRBJ2-1, with a weak D call TRBD2 (6 bases). CDR1 is LNHNV and CDR2 is YYDKDF in the germline V gene (reference sequence). The CDR3 sequence is 16 residues long. The V gene lost 1 base and the J gene lost 7 bases, with 17 bases spanning the gap. In DNA form, the CDR3 reads TGTGCCACCAGCAGAGTATTCGGGAGCGTGGGGAATGAGCAGTTCTTC. This sequence encodes CATSRVFGSVGNEQFF.

The gene calls are TRBV28 and TRBJ2-1, with 8 bases matching TRBD1. The CDR3 runs 15 residues. Germline CDR1 and CDR2: MDHEN and SYDVKM. V lost 2 bases and J lost 10; bases outside the gene matches: 10. The CDR3 here is CASSLAAGGPWEQFF. CDR3 DNA: TGTGCCAGCAGTTTAGCGGCAGGGGGCCCCTGGGAGCAGTTCTTC.

The chain carries TRBV10-1 and TRBJ2-7; no clear D. The V and J ends lost 0 bases and 4 bases respectively, with 7 bases between them. The CDR3 length is 13 residues. Germline V gene data show CDR1 as WNHNN and CDR2 as SYGVQD (reference sequence). The chain's CDR3 is CASSESPAYEQYF. In DNA, the CDR3 is TGCGCCAGCAGTGAGTCGCCAGCGTACGAGCAGTACTTC.

This clone was seen only once. The CDR3 DNA reads as TGCAGCGTGCTTCGGATGGCAGGACTAAATGAGCAGTTCTTC. Encoded protein: CSVLRMAGLNEQFF. The chain is built from TRBV29-1 and TRBJ2-1, with TRBD2 as a possible D gene (6 bases). The V and J ends lost 6 bases and 7 bases respectively, with 19 bases between them. The CDR3 loop spans 14 amino acids. CDR1 is SQVTM, CDR2 ANQGSEA, per germline.

The chain is built from TRBV11-2 and TRBJ1-4, with no clear D. This CDR3 is built from 16 residues. Germline assignment: CDR1 SGHAT and CDR2 FQNNGV. V was shortened by 0 bases and J by 2 bases, with 10 bases between the two germline ends. CDR3 sequence reads: CASSLESGMTNEKLFF. The CDR3 coding sequence is TGTGCCAGCAGCTTAGAATCGGGGATGACTAATGAAAAACTGTTTTTT.

The J gene is TRBJ2-6, the V gene TRBV7-9; 7 bases map to TRBD1. CDR1 SEHNR and CDR2 FQNEAQ come from the germline V gene (reference sequence). The CDR3 is made up of 18 amino acids. J gave up 0 bases and V 2 bases, and 7 bases lay outside the gene matches. DNA of the CDR3: TGTGCCAGCAGCTTAACCGGGACAGTCTACTCTGGGGCCAACGTCCTGACTTTC. Its protein is CASSLTGTVYSGANVLTF.

The gene calls are TRBV30 and TRBJ2-5; D is tentatively TRBD1 or TRBD2 (6 bases each). V lost 1 base and J lost 2, with 11 bases in between. The CDR3 extends over 14 amino acids. Looked up from germline, CDR1 is GTSNPN and CDR2 is SVGIG (reference sequence). CDR3 DNA: TGTGCCTGGAGTGGCGGGACACAACAAGAGACCCAGTACTTC. This gives the protein CAWSGGTQQETQYF.

The chain links TRBV5-1 to TRBJ2-5; 11 bases map to TRBD2. The CDR3 consists of 14 residues. Germline trimming cut 5 bases from V and 4 bases from J; bases unmatched to any gene: 4. Per the germline V gene, CDR1 is SGHRS and CDR2 is YFSETQ. The CDR3 nucleotides are TGCGCCAGCAGTAGCGGGAGGGCCCGAGAGACCCAGTACTTC. This sequence encodes CASSSGRARETQYF.

The rearrangement uses TRBV5-1 and TRBJ2-7; D possibly corresponds to TRBD1 (5 bases). This CDR3 has 14 amino acids. V was shortened by 4 bases and J by 3 bases, with 14 bases between the two germline ends. Germline V gene data show CDR1 as SGHRS and CDR2 as YFSETQ. CDR3 sequence reads: CASSPGAEFYEQYF. The CDR3 DNA follows: TGCGCCAGCAGCCCTGGGGCGGAGTTCTACGAGCAGTACTTC. The full variable domain, its missing parts supplied by reference TRBV5-1 and TRBJ2-7, is KAGVTQTPRYLIKTRGQQVTLSCSPISGHRSVSWYQQTPGQGLQFLFEYFSETQRNKGNFPGRFSGRQFSNSRSEMNVSTLELGDSALYLCASSPGAEFYEQYFGPGTRLTVT.

The chain employs TRBV5-5 and TRBJ1-1, with D possibly TRBD1 on 5 matching bases. Looked up from germline, CDR1 is SGHKS and CDR2 is YYEKEE (reference sequence). This CDR3 is built from 17 residues. The germline V and J ends were trimmed by 0 bases and 0 bases, with 15 bases remaining between them. CDR3 amino acids: CASSLVAGRVMNTEAFF. DNA of the CDR3: TGTGCCAGCAGCTTGGTCGCGGGGCGGGTTATGAACACTGAAGCTTTCTTT. Variable domain in full (rest from reference TRBV5-5 and TRBJ1-1): DAGVTQSPTHLIKTRGQQVTLRCSPISGHKSVSWYQQVLGQGPQFIFQYYEKEERGRGNFPDRFSARQFPNYSSELNVNALLLGDSALYLCASSLVAGRVMNTEAFFGQGTRLTVV.

The gene calls are TRBV6-6 and TRBJ1-5; maybe TRBD1 (5 bases). Trimming pared 3 bases from V and 3 bases from J, leaving 12 bases between. The CDR3 runs to 15 residues. From germline, CDR1 is MNHNY and CDR2 SVGAGI (reference sequence). The CDR3 sequence is CASSYYRDSNQPQHF. The CDR3 DNA reads as TGTGCCAGCAGTTATTACCGGGACTCCAATCAGCCCCAGCATTTT.

V is TRBV28 and J is TRBJ2-7, with D possibly being TRBD2 (6 bases). CDR1 is MDHEN, CDR2 SYDVKM, per germline. The CDR3 covers 15 residues. V was trimmed by 4 bases and J by 3 bases, leaving 16 bases between them. The CDR3 region has the DNA TGTGCCAGCAGTTCCCACACGGCTAGCGACTACGAGCAGTACTTC. Amino acids: CASSSHTASDYEQYF. Based on the CDR3 plus reference TRBV28 and TRBJ2-7, the full variable domain is DVKVTQSSRYLVKRTGEKVFLECVQDMDHENMFWYRQDPGLGLRLIYFSYDVKMKEKGDIPEGYSVSREKKERFSLILESASTNQTSMYLCASSSHTASDYEQYFGPGTRLTVT.

The V and J genes are TRBV7-6 and TRBJ2-5; TRBD1 agrees at 8 bases. The CDR3 totals 14 residues. Germline trimming cut 5 bases from V and 5 bases from J; bases unmatched to any gene: 7. Germline V lookup: CDR1 SGHVS, CDR2 FNYEAQ. The CDR3 sequence is CASSQWTGLETQYF. In DNA form, the CDR3 reads TGTGCCAGCAGCCAATGGACAGGGCTGGAGACCCAGTACTTC.

This rearrangement joins TRBV9 to TRBJ2-1; tentatively, D is TRBD1 (6 bases). The CDR3 is 16 residues long. Trimming cost V 0 bases and J 0 bases, with 10 bases left between them. Germline lookup yields CDR1 SGDLS and CDR2 YYNGEE. CDR3 in amino acids: CASSVGMDSSYNEQFF. The DNA of the CDR3 is TGTGCCAGCAGCGTAGGAATGGACAGCTCCTACAATGAGCAGTTCTTC. Full variable domain (rest looked up from reference TRBV9 and TRBJ2-1): DSGVTQTPKHLITATGQRVTLRCSPRSGDLSVYWYQQSLDQGLQFLIQYYNGEERAKGNILERFSAQQFPDLHSELNLSSLELGDSALYFCASSVGMDSSYNEQFFGPGTRLTVL.

The chain has TRBV4-3 and TRBJ2-5, with a tentative D call TRBD1 (6 bases). CDR1 and CDR2 (germline): LGHNA, YSLEER. This CDR3 has 14 amino acids. Deletions cut 0 bases from V and 3 bases from J, with 8 bases between. As DNA, the CDR3 is TGCGCCAGCAGCCAAGAACAGGGCGAAGAGACCCAGTACTTC. Protein product: CASSQEQGEETQYF.

This clone was recorded once. The chain uses TRBV28 and TRBJ2-2; 10 bases are shared with TRBD1. This CDR3 has 15 residues. Germline V gene data show CDR1 as MDHEN and CDR2 as SYDVKM. The trim removed 6 bases at V and 8 bases at J, leaving 9 bases unmatched. CDR3 sequence (DNA): TGTGCCAGCAGCCGACAGGGGGCCCCGTCTGGGGAGCTGTTTTTT. Its protein product is CASSRQGAPSGELFF.

The chain links TRBV6-4 to TRBJ2-7; TRBD2 matches 8 bases. From germline, CDR1 is MRHNA and CDR2 SNTAGT. With V trimmed by 6 bases and J by 1 base, 11 bases remained unmatched. This CDR3 spans 16 amino acids. CDR3 region: CASSPRSGSGSYEQYF. The CDR3 DNA follows: TGTGCCAGCAGCCCCCGGAGCGGGAGTGGGTCCTACGAGCAGTACTTC.

The chain joins TRBV27 to TRBJ1-5, with D possibly matching TRBD1 (6 bases). Germline V CDR1 and CDR2: MNHEY, SMNVEV (reference sequence). CDR3 length: 11 residues. Trimming removed 7 bases at V and 9 bases at J, with 10 bases between. The CDR3: CASKGVTPQHF. The DNA for the CDR3 is TGTGCCAGCAAGGGGGTTACGCCCCAGCATTTT.